This T cell receptor beta chain was documented in a study of molecular identifiers for immune sequencing clone quantification. This clonotype was picked up many times. This CDR3 is 15 amino acids long. Trimming removed 3 bases from V and 5 bases from J; junction bases left unmatched: 5. Germline V lookup: CDR1 SGDLS, CDR2 YYNGEE. MiXCR, applied by TCRdb to the PCR reads, yields one record per CDR3 protein. The top ten hold around 7% of the sample, which has tens of thousands of distinct CDR3 sequences, about 18% seen once. The receptor was derived from a human donor in good health. Some libraries in this study had Jurkat cell RNA spiked in. This sequence joins TRBV9 and TRBJ2-1, with TRBD2 matching over 10 bases. The sample taken for sequencing was naive CD8+ T cells from blood, with Jurkat cell RNA spiked in. Subset in this sample: FACS-sorted CD8+CD4-CCR7+CD45RA+ naive T cells. CDR3 region: CASSAGTSDDNEQFF. Written as DNA, the CDR3 is TGTGCCAGCAGCGCCGGGACTAGCGACGACAATGAGCAGTTCTTC.